What follows are 2 T cell receptor beta chains derived from one specimen sequenced in a study of OX40 agonist ivuxolimab in advanced cancers. Data came from immunoSEQ multiplex PCR; TCRdb stores just in-frame clones and leaves some out. The repertoire holds about 37,000 clones, with around 87% as singletons. The specimen was CD4+ or CD8+ T cells sorted from blood, collected in a trial of the OX40 agonist ivuxolimab. These receptors originate from an adult with an advanced solid tumor such as melanoma, head and neck, liver or kidney cancer.

CDR3 residues: CSVSWVTTYTGELFF. The CDR3 nucleotides read TGCAGCGTTTCCTGGGTGACAACTTACACCGGGGAGCTGTTTTTT. The J gene is TRBJ2-2, the V gene TRBV29-1; no clear D. Germline CDR1 reads SQVTM; CDR2 reads ANQGSEA. Trimming stripped 5 bases from V and 3 bases from J, with 16 bases between. The length of the CDR3 is 15 residues.

This sequence joins TRBV7-3 and TRBJ2-5; 11 nucleotides line up with TRBD1. In germline, CDR1 is SGHTA, CDR2 FQGTGA. V lost 1 base to trimming and J lost 5 bases; unmatched junction nucleotides: 3. The CDR3 has 15 amino acids. CDR3 in DNA: TGTGCCAGCAGCTTAAACGGACAGGGGGCTGAGACCCAGTACTTC. This sequence encodes CASSLNGQGAETQYF.